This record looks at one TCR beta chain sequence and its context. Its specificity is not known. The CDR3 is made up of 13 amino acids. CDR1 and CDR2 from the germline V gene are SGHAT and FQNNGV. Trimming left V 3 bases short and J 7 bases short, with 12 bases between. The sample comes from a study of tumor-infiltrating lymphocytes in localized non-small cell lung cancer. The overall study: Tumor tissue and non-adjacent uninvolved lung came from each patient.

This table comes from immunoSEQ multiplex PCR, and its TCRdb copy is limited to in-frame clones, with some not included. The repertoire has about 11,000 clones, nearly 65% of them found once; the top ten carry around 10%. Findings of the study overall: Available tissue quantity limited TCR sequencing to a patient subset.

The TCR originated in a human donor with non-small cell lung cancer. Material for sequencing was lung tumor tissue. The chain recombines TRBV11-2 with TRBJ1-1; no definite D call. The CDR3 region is CASSFSGESEAFF. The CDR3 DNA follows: TGTGCCAGCAGCTTTTCCGGCGAGAGTGAAGCTTTCTTT.